Listed below are T cell receptor beta chains from one sample, sequenced in a study of cytomegalovirus exposure and HLA in healthy donors. Assay used: immunoSEQ multiplex PCR; TCRdb lists only in-frame clones, some missing. The table records fewer than 200,000 clones, around 78% of them present only once. Material: PBMCs. The receptor set was obtained from a female donor in good health and CMV-seronegative. The CDR3 runs from the conserved cysteine through the conserved F or W. The D gene is left open where the match is weak. The size field is filled for only some rows; it gives once, few, many or a size class.

J,V,D,size,CDR3,DNA
TRBJ2-3,TRBV9,NA,NA,CASSVVEGAAADTQYF,TGTGCCAGCAGCGTAGTGGAGGGGGCAGCGGCAGATACGCAGTATTTT
TRBJ2-1,TRBV5-4,TRBD2,NA,CASSLPTSGRYNEQFF,TGTGCCAGCAGCCTACCCACTAGCGGTCGCTACAATGAGCAGTTCTTC
TRBJ2-3,TRBV5-1,NA,NA,CASSLARGPDTQYF,TGCGCCAGCAGCTTGGCGCGGGGTCCAGATACGCAGTATTTT
TRBJ2-2,TRBV4-3,TRBD2,few,CASSQEVAGGNTGELFF,TGCGCCAGCAGCCAAGAAGTAGCGGGGGGGAACACCGGGGAGCTGTTTTTT
TRBJ2-7,TRBV27,TRBD2,NA,CASSLVAGNRFEQYF,TGTGCCAGCAGTTTAGTAGCGGGGAACCGCTTCGAGCAGTACTTC
TRBJ1-1,TRBV18,NA,NA,CASSPSGGGTEAFF,TGTGCCAGCTCACCGTCCGGGGGGGGCACTGAAGCTTTCTTT
TRBJ1-1,TRBV30,NA,NA,CAWSVGANTEAFF,TGTGCCTGGAGTGTGGGGGCGAACACTGAAGCTTTCTTT
TRBJ2-7,TRBV6-1,TRBD2,few,CASSEGTRNYEQYF,TGTGCCAGCAGTGAAGGGACTAGGAACTACGAGCAGTACTTC
TRBJ1-1,TRBV4-3,NA,NA,CASSQVDRGAEAFF,TGCGCCAGCAGCCAAGTGGACAGAGGGGCTGAAGCTTTCTTT
TRBJ2-7,TRBV10-3,NA,NA,CAIADRTYEQYF,TGTGCCATCGCTGACAGGACCTACGAGCAGTACTTC
TRBJ2-3,TRBV19,TRBD2,few,CASSDLSSGVTGDTQYF,TGTGCCAGTAGTGATCTTTCTAGCGGGGTGACGGGGGATACGCAGTATTTT
TRBJ1-1,TRBV19,NA,NA,CASSPYMNTEAFF,TGTGCCAGTAGTCCGTACATGAACACTGAAGCTTTCTTT
TRBJ2-2,TRBV21-1,NA,NA,CASSKTSGQGNTGELFF,TGTGCCAGCAGCAAAACCTCGGGACAGGGGAACACCGGGGAGCTGTTTTTT
TRBJ1-4,TRBV30,NA,NA,CAWRLFRGDGEKLFF,TGTGCCTGGAGGCTTTTCAGGGGAGATGGTGAAAAACTGTTTTTT
TRBJ1-2,TRBV4-3,NA,NA,CASSQVPTASYGYTF,TGCGCCAGCAGCCAAGTCCCGACAGCTTCCTATGGCTACACCTTC
TRBJ2-3,TRBV6-1,NA,NA,CASSGTKDPYLRSTDTQYF,TGTGCCAGCAGTGGGACTAAGGACCCTTACCTACGAAGCACAGATACGCAGTATTTT
TRBJ2-3,TRBV30,TRBD2,few,CAWSGGERGVTDTQYF,TGTGCCTGGAGTGGGGGCGAGCGGGGGGTCACAGATACGCAGTATTTT
TRBJ2-3,TRBV27,TRBD2,NA,CATGDLAGGIF,TGTGCCACCGGGGACTTGGCGGGGGGGATTTTT
TRBJ2-3,TRBV5-1,TRBD2,NA,CASSLTRGRAGSSDTQYF,TGCGCCAGCAGCTTGACGCGCGGGAGGGCCGGATCGTCGGATACGCAGTATTTT
TRBJ2-7,TRBV5-1,TRBD2,NA,CASSLVASGRAREQYF,TGCGCCAGCAGCTTGGTTGCTAGCGGGAGGGCCCGCGAGCAGTACTTC
TRBJ1-1,TRBV7-2,TRBD1,NA,CASSGGQGTTEAFF,TGTGCCAGCAGCGGCGGACAGGGGACCACTGAAGCTTTCTTT
TRBJ1-2,TRBV19,NA,few,CASTPRSDSLLIYGYTF,TGTGCCAGTACCCCCCGGTCGGACAGCTTACTCATCTATGGCTACACCTTC
TRBJ1-5,TRBV20-1,NA,NA,CSARQNQPQHF,TGCAGTGCTAGACAGAATCAGCCCCAGCATTTT
TRBJ2-7,TRBV30,NA,NA,CAWSRTGNEQYF,TGTGCCTGGAGCCGCACAGGGAACGAGCAGTACTTC
TRBJ2-6,TRBV11-3,TRBD1,NA,CASSPRTGLTGSGANVLTF,TGTGCCAGCAGCCCCAGGACAGGGCTTACAGGGTCTGGGGCCAACGTCCTGACTTTC
TRBJ2-6,TRBV4-3,NA,NA,CASSQVVSGANGLTF,TGCGCCAGCAGCCAAGTTGTCTCTGGGGCCAACGGCCTGACTTTC
TRBJ1-2,TRBV9,NA,NA,CASTGLQHYGYTF,TGTGCCAGCACCGGTTTACAGCACTATGGCTACACCTTC
TRBJ2-7,TRBV19,NA,NA,CASSMALSSYEQYF,TGTGCCAGTAGTATGGCCCTCTCGTCCTACGAGCAGTACTTC
TRBJ2-7,TRBV6-5,TRBD2,NA,CASSYSFSGSSYEQYF,TGTGCCAGCAGTTACTCGTTTAGCGGGAGCTCCTACGAGCAGTACTTC
TRBJ1-1,TRBV7-3,NA,once,CASSFSGFGNTEAFF,TGTGCCAGCAGCTTTTCAGGGTTCGGGAACACTGAAGCTTTCTTT
TRBJ1-4,TRBV7-2,TRBD1,few,CASSLPGTGEKLFF,TGTGCCAGCAGCTTACCCGGGACAGGAGAAAAACTGTTTTTT
TRBJ2-7,TRBV29-1,TRBD2,NA,CSVVGGLAGVAGGEQYF,TGCAGCGTTGTTGGGGGACTAGCGGGAGTCGCTGGCGGCGAGCAGTACTTC
TRBJ2-1,TRBV19,TRBD1,once,CASTGTGVYNEQFF,TGTGCCAGCACCGGGACAGGGGTTTACAATGAGCAGTTCTTC
TRBJ2-1,TRBV19,NA,few,CVAGIKGGEQFF,TGTGTGGCGGGAATTAAAGGAGGTGAGCAGTTCTTC
TRBJ2-2,TRBV4-3,NA,few,CASSQAAGNTGELFF,TGCGCCAGCAGCCAAGCTGCGGGGAACACCGGGGAGCTGTTTTTT
TRBJ2-7,TRBV21-1,NA,NA,CASSDPGLVSYEQYF,TGTGCCAGCAGCGACCCGGGACTGGTCTCCTACGAGCAGTACTTC
TRBJ1-6,TRBV6-1,NA,NA,CASTQRAYSPLHF,TGTGCCAGCACACAGAGGGCTTATTCACCCCTCCACTTT
TRBJ1-5,TRBV30,NA,NA,CAWSVRRNQPQHF,TGTGCCTGGAGTGTACGCCGGAATCAGCCCCAGCATTTT